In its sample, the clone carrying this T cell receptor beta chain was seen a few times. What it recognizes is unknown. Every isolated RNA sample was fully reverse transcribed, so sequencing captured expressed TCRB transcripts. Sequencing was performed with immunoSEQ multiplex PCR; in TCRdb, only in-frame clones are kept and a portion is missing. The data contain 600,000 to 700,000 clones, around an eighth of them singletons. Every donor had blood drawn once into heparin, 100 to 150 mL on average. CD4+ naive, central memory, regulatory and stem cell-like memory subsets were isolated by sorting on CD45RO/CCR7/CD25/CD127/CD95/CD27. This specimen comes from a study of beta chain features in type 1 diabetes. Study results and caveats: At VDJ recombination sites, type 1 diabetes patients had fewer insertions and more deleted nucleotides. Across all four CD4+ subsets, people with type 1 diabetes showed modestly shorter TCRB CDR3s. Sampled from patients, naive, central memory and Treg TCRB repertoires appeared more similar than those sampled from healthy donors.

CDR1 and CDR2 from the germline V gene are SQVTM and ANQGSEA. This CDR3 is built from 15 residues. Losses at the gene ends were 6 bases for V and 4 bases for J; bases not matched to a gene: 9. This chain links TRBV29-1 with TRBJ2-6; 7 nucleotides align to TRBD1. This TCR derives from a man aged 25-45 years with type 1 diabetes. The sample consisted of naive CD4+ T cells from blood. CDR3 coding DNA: TGCAGCGTCCAGGGGGATGGGATAGGGGCCAACGTCCTGACTTTC. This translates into CSVQGDGIGANVLTF.